Sequencing of this TCR beta chain was carried out in a study of cytotoxic CD8 clonotypes in ibrutinib-treated CLL. V was clipped by 2 bases and J by 7 bases, with 18 bases between them. This CDR3 is built from 15 residues. CDR1 and CDR2 from the germline V gene are KGHSH and LQKENI. Clones were sequenced by immunoSEQ multiplex PCR, and TCRdb holds only the in-frame ones, with some missing. Of roughly 220,000 clones listed, nearly 80% are singletons. This material consisted of PBMCs, taken after 12 months of ibrutinib treatment. The chain joins TRBV18 to TRBJ2-7, with D possibly TRBD2 on 5 matching bases. This receptor was taken from a human donor with chronic lymphocytic leukemia. This CDR3 is CASSPLNGPSGEQYF. In nucleotides, the CDR3 is TGTGCCAGCTCACCATTAAACGGGCCTTCGGGAGAGCAGTACTTC.